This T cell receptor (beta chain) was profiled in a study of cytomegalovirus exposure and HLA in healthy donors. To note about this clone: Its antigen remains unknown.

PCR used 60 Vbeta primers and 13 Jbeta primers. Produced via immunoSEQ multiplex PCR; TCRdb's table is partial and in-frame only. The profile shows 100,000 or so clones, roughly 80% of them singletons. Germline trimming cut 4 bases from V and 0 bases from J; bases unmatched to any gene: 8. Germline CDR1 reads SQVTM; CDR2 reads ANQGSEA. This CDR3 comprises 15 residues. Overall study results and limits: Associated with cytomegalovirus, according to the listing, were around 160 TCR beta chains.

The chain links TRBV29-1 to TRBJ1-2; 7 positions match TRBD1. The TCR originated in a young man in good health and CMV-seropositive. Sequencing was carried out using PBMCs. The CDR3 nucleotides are TGCAGCGTTGTCCCAGGGGGGCAGACTAACTATGGCTACACCTTC. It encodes CSVVPGGQTNYGYTF.